This T cell receptor beta chain comes out of a study of blood T cells in healthy people across ages (dated by TCRdb to the mid-2010s). Looking at the study overall: In model experiments, template switching captured about one uniquely barcoded TCR beta cDNA molecule for every two T cells. The study analyzed two additional independent replicas of 1 million unique cDNA reads from the same blood draw for two donors, one aged 18 to 30 and one aged 80 or older. The study measured age-related changes in TCR beta repertoire diversity using deep sequencing normalized with unique cDNA molecular identifiers. To avoid experimental bias, donors of different ages were distributed randomly across sequencing lanes. The donors were split into four age groups: young (average 16 years), middle-aged (around 40), aged (roughly 68) and long-lived (approximately 89).

Receptor amplification or capture employed 5' RACE. These reads were obtained on an Illumina HiSeq 2500. The second PCR ran for roughly 7 to 11 cycles and used a J-beta primer mix along with a sample-barcoded 5' primer. A unique molecular identifier was introduced onto each TCR beta cDNA molecule by a template-switch 5' adaptor carrying 12 random nucleotides. Each sample yielded at least 2.5 million CDR3-containing paired-end reads. First-strand cDNA was synthesized from all RNA with the Mint cDNA synthesis kit, primed by a TRBC-specific oligonucleotide. Following uracil-DNA glycosylase treatment, all cDNA underwent a first 18-cycle PCR with the universal primers M1SS and BC2_uni_R. The original methods were these. Normalization of each sample was performed by random selection of 1 million high-quality reads, each carrying a distinct molecular identifier. Reads sharing molecular identifiers were discarded rather than binned into consensus sequences. MiTCR, run with a Q25 quality threshold and the strictest error-elimination algorithm, handled CDR3 identification, clonotype clustering and error correction. A nonparametric unseen species model using Euler transformation provided a lower-bound estimate of total TCR beta diversity. TCRdb trimmed public reads at Q25 via fastp, called clones via MiXCR and kept in-frame beta chains. Each entry merges the rows of one CDR3 protein and shows their most common DNA and genes. The V and J calls were not made by the authors but by TCRdb's processing. The sample includes about 1.8 million distinct CDR3 sequences, with 49% observed a single time. The ten biggest clones cover more than 2% of the sample.

The roughly 39 donors, aged about 6 to 95 years, were systemically healthy Caucasian individuals from Russia. Each donor gave ten milliliters of peripheral blood, collected into EDTA-treated Vacutainer tubes. Ficoll-Paque density-gradient centrifugation was used to isolate PBMCs, with at least 6.5 million obtained per sample. Total RNA, at least 5 micrograms per sample, was extracted from PBMCs with Trizol reagent. For every donor, an aliquot of PBMCs went through flow cytometry to measure the percentages of naive CD45RAhigh/CD27high T cells. The CDR3 contains 14 residues, cysteine and phenylalanine counted. Kept here is only the CDR3 DNA, which spans 42 bases and is read in frame from base 1. The germline V gene provides CDR1 SQVTM and CDR2 ANQGSEA. Trimmed from V: 3 bases; trimmed from J: 2 bases; junction bases lacking a gene match: 7. Results the study describes overall, beyond this receptor: Because donor CMV infection status was unknown, age-related changes in expanded clonotypes were potentially confounded. As age increased, observed TCR beta diversity per million T cells dropped in a roughly linear way, and a significant reduction was already evident by age 40. There was a strong correlation between observed TCR beta diversity and the percentage of naive T cells measured by flow cytometry. Compared with the aged group, the long-lived group had more naive CD4+ T cells, fewer expanded clones and increased TCR diversity, a pattern suggesting age selection. Estimates of total diversity from one million sequenced T cells were regarded as lower bounds and underestimates. Since profiling was done on bulk unsorted PBMCs, naive and antigen-experienced compartments could not be conclusively compared.

This clonotype was recorded many times. There is no known antigen for this receptor. No qualities accompany the bases; no much larger clone lies one base away. The clonotype was recovered from a woman in her thirties or forties in good health. The chain employs TRBV29-1 and TRBJ2-7; 7 central nucleotides agree with TRBD1. Sequencing input: blood. The CDR3 region reads CSVDGTDDPYEQYF. The nucleotide sequence is TGCAGCGTTGATGGGACAGACGACCCCTACGAGCAGTACTTC.